The rows below give T cell receptor beta chains drawn from one sample of a study of CD4+ T cells in melanoma. TCRdb keeps only in-frame clones here, not all; method: immunoSEQ multiplex PCR. The table includes about 50,000 clones, nearly 90% detected once. The sequencing input was peripheral blood. These receptors were collected from a human donor with melanoma. CDR3s include the opening cysteine and the closing phenylalanine or tryptophan. Each record gives: CDR3 protein, CDR3 DNA, V gene, CDR3 length, clone size, J gene, D gene. D genes are given only for firm matches. Clone size is given for some rows only: seen once, a few or many times, or a class if the clone is expanded.

CASSVGALSSYNSPLHF	TGTGCCAGCAGCGTAGGGGCCCTGAGCTCCTATAATTCACCCCTCCACTTT	TRBV9	17	.	TRBJ1-6	.
CSVDPPRPQNTEAFF	TGCAGCGTAGATCCCCCCCGACCTCAGAACACTGAAGCTTTCTTT	TRBV29-1	15	once	TRBJ1-1	.
CASSEGGQGVYGYTF	TGTGCCAGCAGTGAAGGTGGACAGGGGGTATATGGCTACACCTTC	TRBV2	15	.	TRBJ1-2	TRBD1
CASSYSQGNYGYTF	TGTGCCAGCAGTTACTCCCAGGGGAACTATGGCTACACCTTC	TRBV6-5	14	.	TRBJ1-2	.
CAWSNSVGTQYF	TGTGCCTGGAGTAATAGTGTGGGGACCCAGTACTTC	TRBV30	12	.	TRBJ2-5	.
CASSLAGWDNQPQHF	TGCGCCAGCAGCTTGGCGGGATGGGACAATCAGCCCCAGCATTTT	TRBV5-1	15	.	TRBJ1-5	.
CASSQGLRLNTGELFF	TGCGCCAGCAGCCAAGGGCTCAGGCTTAACACCGGGGAGCTGTTTTTT	TRBV4-1	16	.	TRBJ2-2	.
CASSGPGWGQPQHF	TGTGCCAGCAGCGGACCGGGGTGGGGTCAGCCCCAGCATTTT	TRBV25-1	14	few	TRBJ1-5	.
CASSWVGGNEQFF	TGTGCCAGCAGCTGGGTGGGTGGCAATGAGCAGTTCTTC	TRBV2	13	.	TRBJ2-1	.
CASSPGDREVYGYTF	TGCGCCAGCAGCCCGGGGGACAGGGAGGTTTATGGCTACACCTTC	TRBV5-1	15	few	TRBJ1-2	TRBD1
CASSGQVYGYTF	TGTGCCAGCAGTGGACAGGTTTATGGCTACACCTTC	TRBV6-6	12	.	TRBJ1-2	TRBD1
CASSLGEYSYNEQFF	TGTGCCAGCAGCTTGGGGGAATACTCCTACAATGAGCAGTTCTTC	TRBV5-6	15	.	TRBJ2-1	.
CASSLGSGNTIYF	TGTGCCAGCAGCTTAGGGTCTGGAAACACCATATATTTT	TRBV11-3	13	.	TRBJ1-3	.
CASSLVGVTNEKLFF	TGTGCCAGCAGCTTAGTAGGGGTAACTAATGAAAAACTGTTTTTT	TRBV7-2	15	.	TRBJ1-4	.
CASSPSGLPGANVLTF	TGTGCCAGCAGCCCAAGTGGCCTTCCTGGGGCCAACGTCCTGACTTTC	TRBV5-4	16	.	TRBJ2-6	.
CASTLNEYNSPLHF	TGTGCCAGCACCCTAAACGAATATAATTCACCCCTCCACTTT	TRBV28	14	.	TRBJ1-6	.
CASSQDPASRDEQFF	TGCGCCAGCAGCCAAGATCCGGCGTCAAGGGATGAGCAGTTCTTC	TRBV4-1	15	many	TRBJ2-1	.
CASSLARGVTTNEKLFF	TGTGCCAGCAGCTTGGCGAGGGGGGTTACAACTAATGAAAAACTGTTTTTT	TRBV5-8	17	.	TRBJ1-4	.
CASSYLTGTNYGYTF	TGTGCCAGCAGTTACCTTACAGGGACCAACTATGGCTACACCTTC	TRBV5-6	15	.	TRBJ1-2	.
CAWSVPRTEYEQYF	TGTGCCTGGAGTGTACCTCGTACAGAGTACGAGCAGTACTTC	TRBV30	14	.	TRBJ2-7	.
CASSPSGGGTDTQYF	TGTGCCAGCAGCCCTAGCGGGGGTGGAACAGATACGCAGTATTTT	TRBV7-3	15	once	TRBJ2-3	TRBD2
CASRGAEDTQYF	TGTGCCTCGCGTGGCGCGGAAGATACGCAGTATTTT	TRBV6-1	12	.	TRBJ2-3	.
CASSQGVGNYGYTF	TGTGCCAGCAGCCAAGGGGTGGGTAACTATGGCTACACCTTC	TRBV4-2	14	.	TRBJ1-2	.
CASSLTRGSNEKLFF	TGTGCCAGCAGCTTAACCAGGGGATCCAATGAAAAACTGTTTTTT	TRBV7-9	15	once	TRBJ1-4	.
CASSLTGGSYEQYF	TGTGCCAGCAGCTTAACGGGGGGTTCCTACGAGCAGTACTTC	TRBV7-8	14	once	TRBJ2-7	TRBD2
CASSGWTEGNTEAFF	TGTGCCAGCAGTGGGTGGACAGAGGGGAACACTGAAGCTTTCTTT	TRBV28	15	.	TRBJ1-1	.
CASTGDRVDGYTF	TGTGCCAGCACGGGGGACAGGGTGGATGGCTACACCTTC	TRBV6-6	13	.	TRBJ1-2	TRBD1
CASSLDGTRELFF	TGTGCCAGCAGCTTAGATGGGACTAGAGAGCTGTTTTTT	TRBV7-8	13	.	TRBJ2-2	TRBD2
CATSRGGFSEQYF	TGTGCCACCAGCAGAGGAGGGTTCTCCGAGCAGTACTTC	TRBV15	13	once	TRBJ2-7	.
CASSLWAGSNTEAFF	TGTGCCAGCAGTTTATGGGCAGGGTCCAACACTGAAGCTTTCTTT	TRBV28	15	.	TRBJ1-1	.
CASSTGQGRNTDTQYF	TGTGCCAGCTCCACGGGACAGGGGAGGAACACAGATACGCAGTATTTT	TRBV18	16	.	TRBJ2-3	TRBD1
CASSPRDGSSYNEQFF	TGTGCCAGCAGCCCGCGGGACGGTAGCTCCTACAATGAGCAGTTCTTC	TRBV7-9	16	.	TRBJ2-1	.
CASSPGRQNLLSINQPQHF	TGTGCCAGCTCACCGGGCCGACAGAACCTCCTTTCAATCAATCAGCCCCAGCATTTT	TRBV18	19	.	TRBJ1-5	.
CASSSTAVDTIYF	TGTGCCAGCAGCTCGACAGCTGTAGACACCATATATTTT	TRBV5-4	13	.	TRBJ1-3	.
CASSQSRDGLYGYTF	TGTGCCAGCAGCCAATCCCGGGACGGCTTATATGGCTACACCTTC	TRBV16	15	.	TRBJ1-2	.
CASSLNSRYEQYF	TGTGCCAGCAGCTTGAACAGCCGCTACGAGCAGTACTTC	TRBV7-8	13	.	TRBJ2-7	.
CASSLRAGQYEQYF	TGCGCCAGCAGCTTAAGGGCCGGGCAGTACGAGCAGTACTTC	TRBV5-1	14	.	TRBJ2-7	.
CASSSPHGTRYEQYF	TGTGCCAGCAGTAGCCCCCACGGGACACGCTACGAGCAGTACTTC	TRBV6-5	15	.	TRBJ2-7	.
CASSFRDRSSGANVLTF	TGTGCCAGCAGCTTCAGAGACAGGAGCTCTGGGGCCAACGTCCTGACTTTC	TRBV5-8	17	.	TRBJ2-6	.
CASSLGRTYGYTF	TGTGCCAGCAGCTTAGGGCGGACTTATGGCTACACCTTC	TRBV11-2	13	.	TRBJ1-2	.
CASSAQGGLNTGELFF	TGTGCCAGCAGTGCCCAGGGTGGATTGAACACCGGGGAGCTGTTTTTT	TRBV2	16	.	TRBJ2-2	.
CASSLNSGISPLHF	TGTGCCAGCAGCTTGAACAGTGGGATTTCACCCCTCCACTTT	TRBV5-4	14	once	TRBJ1-6	.
CASSAGTGGNRQPQHF	TGCGCCAGCAGCGCCGGGACAGGGGGTAATCGACAGCCCCAGCATTTT	TRBV5-1	16	.	TRBJ1-5	TRBD1